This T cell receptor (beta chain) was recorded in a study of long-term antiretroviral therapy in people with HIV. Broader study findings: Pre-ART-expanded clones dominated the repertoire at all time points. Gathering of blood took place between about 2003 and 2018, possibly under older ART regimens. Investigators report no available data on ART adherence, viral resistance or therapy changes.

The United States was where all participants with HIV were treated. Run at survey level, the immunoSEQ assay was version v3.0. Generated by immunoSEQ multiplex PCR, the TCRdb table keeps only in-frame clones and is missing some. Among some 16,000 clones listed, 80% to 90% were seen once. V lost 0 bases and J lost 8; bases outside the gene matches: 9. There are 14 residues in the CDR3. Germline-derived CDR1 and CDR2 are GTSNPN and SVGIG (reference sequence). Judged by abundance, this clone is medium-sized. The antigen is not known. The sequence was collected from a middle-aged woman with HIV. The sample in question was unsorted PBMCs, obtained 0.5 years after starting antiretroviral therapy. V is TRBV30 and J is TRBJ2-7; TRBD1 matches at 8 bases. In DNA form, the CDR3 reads TGTGCCTGGAGTGTACAGGGGGGAGGCTCCCAGCAGTACTTC. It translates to CAWSVQGGGSQQYF.